This T cell receptor (beta chain) was sequenced during a study of metastatic and nonmetastatic thyroid tumors. Study-wide background: Comparative analysis of repertoires was undertaken across blood and tumor or nodule tissue obtained from malignant and benign thyroid patients. Findings and limits, study-wide: Across blood and tumor, TCR beta diversity in malignant thyroid tumors was reportedly significantly higher than in benign nodules.

In the case of this clone: Its matching antigen is unknown.

In the original workflow: CDR3 was compared across clinicopathological groups, and the resulting differences were used to build a distant-metastasis classifier for papillary thyroid cancer. Using MiXCR, TCRdb re-called clones from the PCR reads. TCRdb, not the original authors, processed these V and J calls. The sample consists of roughly 28,000 clones, approximately 22% of them appearing once. The CDR3 contains 17 residues. Germline CDR1 KGHDR, CDR2 SFDVKD. Trimming removed 1 base from V and 0 bases from J; junction bases left unmatched: 4. No patient received treatment before thyroid surgery. Sample: blood. This chain links TRBV24-1 with TRBJ2-1; 8 bases map to TRBD2. This TCR was recovered from a female donor with papillary thyroid cancer or a benign thyroid nodule (not recorded which). Some clones in this sample may be carry-over from other donors' samples. This CDR3 is CATSDLGTRSSYNEQFF. In DNA form, the CDR3 reads TGTGCCACCAGTGATTTAGGGACTAGGAGCTCCTACAATGAGCAGTTCTTC.